Following are 30 T cell receptor beta chains from one sample sequenced in a study of T cells in Graves' hyperthyroidism and ophthalmopathy. TCR beta CDR3 regions were amplified from RNA. HTBI primers drove first-round RT-PCR of the TCR CDR3. TCRdb passed the multiplex PCR reads through MiXCR, listing each CDR3 protein once. This sample carries about 620,000 distinct CDR3 sequences, around 15% of them seen once, and the ten largest clones take 3.8%. The sequencing input was blood. The origin of the receptors is a woman in her 30s with Graves' hyperthyroidism.

Here the CDR3 DNA reads TGTGCCAGCAGCGGTCAGGGACAGGGGGTCGCGAACACCGGGGAGCTGTTTTTT. Protein product: CASSGQGQGVANTGELFF. The chain has TRBV7-9 and TRBJ2-2; 11 nucleotides line up with TRBD1. The trim removed 5 bases at V and 0 bases at J, leaving 8 bases unmatched. The CDR3 consists of 18 residues. The germline V gene has CDR1 SEHNR and CDR2 FQNEAQ (reference sequence).

This clonotype was observed at least ten times. The rearrangement uses TRBV28 and TRBJ1-5; D remains unclear. Germline V gene sequence: CDR1 MDHEN, CDR2 SYDVKM. The germline V and J ends were trimmed by 6 bases and 1 base, with 10 bases remaining between them. This CDR3 has 14 residues. The DNA for the CDR3 is TGTGCCAGCAGCCCTAGCGGGAGCAATCAGCCCCAGCATTTT. It yields the protein CASSPSGSNQPQHF.

This clonotype was seen more than once but under ten times. The V call is TRBV12-3 or TRBV12-4, the J call TRBJ1-6; D is undetermined. Trimming removed 3 bases at V and 10 bases at J, with 7 bases between. CDR3 size: 12 residues. The CDR3 protein is CASSFLGSPLHF. The CDR3 DNA reads TGTGCCAGCAGTTTCTTAGGGTCACCCCTCCACTTT.

V usage is TRBV3-1 and J usage is TRBJ2-2; 8 bases align to TRBD2. The J segment lost 6 bases and the V segment lost 1 base, leaving 4 bases of the junction unmatched. The CDR3 runs 15 residues. From germline, CDR1 is LGHDT and CDR2 YNNKEL (reference sequence). The CDR3 sequence is CASSQGGTRAGELFF. The CDR3 DNA follows: TGTGCCAGCAGCCAAGGCGGGACTAGGGCCGGGGAGCTGTTTTTT.

This rearrangement joins TRBV12-3 or TRBV12-4 to TRBJ2-2, with D uncertain. V was pared by 5 bases and J by 0 bases, with 7 bases between. The length of the CDR3 is 14 residues. CDR3 region: CASSVTPNTGELFF. For the CDR3, the DNA is TGTGCCAGCAGTGTGACCCCGAACACCGGGGAGCTGTTTTTT.

The chain carries TRBV5-1 and TRBJ2-7; no firm D call. CDR1 is SGHRS, CDR2 YFSETQ, per germline. Trimming removed 4 bases from V and 3 bases from J, with 5 bases in between. The CDR3 contains 11 residues. This CDR3 reads CASSIDYEQYF. Written as DNA, the CDR3 is TGCGCCAGCAGCATCGACTACGAGCAGTACTTC.

This clonotype was observed at least ten times. The chain couples TRBV18 to TRBJ2-5; D is uncertain. This CDR3 has 13 amino acids. Germline CDR1 reads KGHSH; CDR2 reads LQKENI. Between the trimmed V and J ends, which lost 3 bases and 2 bases, there was a span of 7 bases. For the CDR3, the DNA is TGTGCCAGCTCACCTACCCTTCAAGAGACCCAGTACTTC. This encodes CASSPTLQETQYF. Supplemented by reference TRBV18 and TRBJ2-5, the full variable domain reads NAGVMQNPRHLVRRRGQEARLRCSPMKGHSHVYWYRQLPEEGLKFMVYLQKENIIDESGMPKERFSAEFPKEGPSILRIQQVVRGDSAAYFCASSPTLQETQYFGPGTRLLVL.

This clonotype has only a few counts. The chain combines TRBV5-6 with TRBJ1-5; no definite D call. Trimming stripped 0 bases from V and 0 bases from J, with 4 bases between. The germline V gene has CDR1 SGHDT and CDR2 YYEEEE. The CDR3 sequence is 14 residues long. The CDR3 reads CASSLAVSNQPQHF. DNA of the CDR3: TGTGCCAGCAGCTTGGCAGTTAGCAATCAGCCCCAGCATTTT.

V gene TRBV9 combines with J gene TRBJ1-4; D gene uncertain. CDR1 SGDLS and CDR2 YYNGEE come from the germline V gene. V lost 3 bases and J lost 11, with 23 bases in between. The CDR3 sequence is 16 residues long. As DNA, the CDR3 is TGTGCCAGCAGCGCCCCCTCGGAGGGTTTGGGCGAGAAACTGTTTTTT. This codes for CASSAPSEGLGEKLFF.

This clonotype was counted only a few times. The genes are TRBV27 and TRBJ2-1; 10 bases map to TRBD1. The trim removed 6 bases at V and 5 bases at J, leaving 7 bases unmatched. The CDR3 has 15 residues. The V gene's germline CDR1 is MNHEY and CDR2 SMNVEV (reference sequence). The CDR3 DNA reads as TGTGCCAGCAGAATCCGGGACAGGGGAGACAATGAGCAGTTCTTC. It specifies CASRIRDRGDNEQFF.

The rearrangement links TRBV19 to TRBJ2-5; no clear D gene. Germline V gene lookup returns CDR1 LNHDA and CDR2 SQIVND (reference sequence). The length of the CDR3 is 15 residues. The ends were cut back, 6 bases at V and 2 bases at J, with 16 bases in the middle. The CDR3 loop reads CASSSNVVPQETQYF. CDR3 DNA: TGTGCCAGTAGCTCCAATGTAGTGCCTCAAGAGACCCAGTACTTC.

V usage is TRBV4-2 and J usage is TRBJ2-1; TRBD2 might be the D (5 bases). V dropped 2 bases and J dropped 6 bases, with 17 bases sitting between them. The germline V gene encodes CDR1 LGHNA and CDR2 YNFKEQ. This CDR3 region has 16 residues. CDR3 sequence (DNA): TGTGCCAGCAGCCAATGGGAGAGGTCCTGGTTCAATGAGCAGTTCTTC. This gives the protein CASSQWERSWFNEQFF.

This clonotype has at least ten counts. The chain has TRBV28 and TRBJ2-7; 8 bases fit TRBD2. The CDR3 extends over 16 amino acids. The germline CDR1 and CDR2 sequences are MDHEN and SYDVKM. V dropped 7 bases and J dropped 0; count of bases not matched to a gene: 11. The CDR3 here is CASTKTSGVYSYEQYF. As DNA, the CDR3 is TGTGCCAGCACCAAAACTAGCGGTGTTTACTCCTACGAGCAGTACTTC. Full variable domain (missing parts from reference TRBV28 and TRBJ2-7): DVKVTQSSRYLVKRTGEKVFLECVQDMDHENMFWYRQDPGLGLRLIYFSYDVKMKEKGDIPEGYSVSREKKERFSLILESASTNQTSMYLCASTKTSGVYSYEQYFGPGTRLTVT.

This chain links TRBV5-6 with TRBJ2-5, with 9 bases fitting TRBD2. The CDR3 is 15 residues long. The V gene's germline CDR1 is SGHDT and CDR2 YYEEEE. The ends lost 4 bases at V and 5 bases at J; junction bases unmatched: 9. The CDR3 DNA is TGTGCCAGCAGCCTTAGCGGGAGTTGGTCGGAGACCCAGTACTTC. Residues: CASSLSGSWSETQYF.

The chain combines TRBV28 with TRBJ1-1, with 10 bases fitting TRBD1. This CDR3 contains 15 residues. The V and J ends lost 5 bases and 4 bases, in that order; junction bases with no gene match: 7. Germline-derived CDR1 and CDR2 are MDHEN and SYDVKM. In nucleotides, the CDR3 is TGTGCCAGCAGTCCGACAGGGGGCTCTGGCACTGAAGCTTTCTTT. This sequence encodes CASSPTGGSGTEAFF.

The V and J genes are TRBV4-2 and TRBJ1-5; TRBD1 matches at 10 bases. The germline gives CDR1 LGHNA, CDR2 YNFKEQ. J gave up 6 bases and V 3 bases, and 5 bases lay outside the gene matches. This CDR3 comprises 15 residues. CDR3 in DNA: TGTGCCAGCAGCCAGGATGGACAGGGGGGTCAGCCCCAGCATTTT. Its protein is CASSQDGQGGQPQHF.

The chain carries TRBV12-3 or TRBV12-4 and TRBJ2-5, with 8 bases identical to TRBD1. With V trimmed by 6 bases and J by 4 bases, 4 bases remained unmatched. The CDR3 runs to 13 residues. The CDR3 DNA is TGTGCCAGCAGGCGGACAGGGCGAGAGACCCAGTACTTC. Translated: CASRRTGRETQYF.

This clonotype appeared a few times. This chain links TRBV29-1 with TRBJ1-2, with TRBD1 matching 7 bases. J was trimmed by 8 bases and V by 6 bases; bases with no gene match: 12. CDR1 SQVTM and CDR2 ANQGSEA come from the germline V gene. The CDR3 consists of 13 residues. The CDR3: CSVAGTERRGYTF. CDR3 DNA sequence: TGCAGCGTCGCTGGGACAGAGAGACGGGGCTACACCTTC.

This chain links TRBV6-2 or TRBV6-3 with TRBJ1-1; D unresolved. Germline V gene data show CDR1 as MNHEY and CDR2 as SVGEGT. There are 13 residues in the CDR3. V lost 10 bases to trimming and J lost 1 base, with 13 bases between them. Written as DNA, the CDR3 is TGTGCCACAAGGAGTATGGGGAACACTGAAGCTTTCTTT. Translation gives CATRSMGNTEAFF.

This clonotype has a handful of counts. This chain uses TRBV20-1 with TRBJ2-7; a possible D gene is TRBD2 (7 bases). There are 13 residues in the CDR3. Trimming stripped 2 bases from V and 5 bases from J, with 13 bases between. The V gene's germline CDR1 is DFQATT and CDR2 SNEGSKA (reference sequence). Here the CDR3 DNA reads TGCAGTGCTAGACACCCGGGGGGCAACGAGCAGTACTTC. Translation: CSARHPGGNEQYF.

This clonotype showed up many times. The V gene is TRBV6-1, the J gene TRBJ2-7; possibly TRBD1 for D (5 bases). CDR1 is MNHNS, CDR2 SASEGT, per germline. Trimming cost V 5 bases and J 1 base, with 12 bases left between them. The CDR3 runs 14 residues. CDR3 region: CASSYAGLSYEQYF. The CDR3 DNA reads TGTGCCAGCAGTTACGCAGGGTTGTCCTACGAGCAGTACTTC.

The rearrangement links TRBV11-2 to TRBJ2-3; 8 nucleotides agree with TRBD2. J gave up 6 bases and V 5 bases, and 10 bases lay outside the gene matches. Germline CDR1 reads SGHAT; CDR2 reads FQNNGV. This CDR3 region has 15 residues. Here the CDR3 DNA reads TGTGCCAGCAGCCTACCGGGACTAGAGGGGGATACGCAGTATTTT. This translates into CASSLPGLEGDTQYF.

The J gene is TRBJ2-1, the V gene TRBV7-9, with D possibly TRBD1 on 6 matching bases. Looked up from germline, CDR1 is SEHNR and CDR2 is FQNEAQ (reference sequence). The CDR3 contains 15 residues. V was trimmed by 2 bases and J by 2 bases, leaving 10 bases between them. In DNA form, the CDR3 reads TGTGCCAGCAGCTTACTCAGGGGCACCTACAATGAGCAGTTCTTC. Residues: CASSLLRGTYNEQFF.

This clonotype has ten or more counts. The chain is built from TRBV6-1 and TRBJ2-7; D possibly corresponds to TRBD2 (6 bases). V was trimmed by 7 bases and J by 0 bases, leaving 19 bases between them. The CDR3 consists of 16 residues. Germline CDR1 reads MNHNS; CDR2 reads SASEGT. The CDR3 loop is CASIVREGGASYEQYF. The CDR3 region has the DNA TGTGCCAGCATAGTCAGGGAAGGCGGGGCCTCCTACGAGCAGTACTTC.

This clonotype has just a few counts. The chain employs TRBV6-5 and TRBJ2-4; TRBD2 aligns across 11 bases. Germline V gene data show CDR1 as MNHEY and CDR2 as SVGAGI. The V gene end was trimmed by 2 bases and the J gene end by 7 bases; junction bases not matched to a gene: 4. This CDR3 has 15 amino acids. The CDR3 DNA reads as TGTGCCAGCAGTTACGGTTTAGCGGGAGGGAACATTCAGTACTTC. Translated, it gives CASSYGLAGGNIQYF.

Regarding this clonotype: A much larger clone lies one base from this, so it may be a read error. The V and J genes are TRBV10-3 and TRBJ2-7, with D possibly TRBD1 on 6 matching bases. Germline V gene lookup returns CDR1 ENHRY and CDR2 SYGVKD. CDR3 length: 12 amino acids. The CDR3 nucleotides are TGTGCCAGCCGACAGGCAGCCTACGAGCAGCACTTC. Residues: CASRQAAYEQHF.

The gene calls are TRBV9 and TRBJ2-2, with D possibly matching TRBD1 (7 bases). CDR3 length: 14 residues. V lost 8 bases and J 0 bases, leaving 11 bases between the germline ends. Germline V CDR1 and CDR2: SGDLS, YYNGEE. The CDR3 coding sequence is TGTGCCAGTGCGGGACAGACGAACACCGGGGAGCTGTTTTTT. It is translated as CASAGQTNTGELFF.

This clonotype appeared many times. This chain connects TRBV20-1 to TRBJ2-3; TRBD2 matches 10 bases. J was trimmed by 4 bases and V by 5 bases; bases with no gene match: 6. Germline lookup yields CDR1 DFQATT and CDR2 SNEGSKA (reference sequence). This CDR3 region has 14 residues. CDR3 amino acids: CSASSGSVADTQYF. The CDR3 DNA follows: TGCAGTGCTTCTAGCGGGAGTGTCGCAGATACGCAGTATTTT.

This clonotype came up a few times. V gene TRBV5-1 combines with J gene TRBJ1-4; D remains ambiguous. The CDR3 has 14 amino acids. Trimming shortened V by 4 bases and J by 8 bases, and 15 bases separated the two germline ends. Germline V lookup: CDR1 SGHRS, CDR2 YFSETQ. CDR3 DNA: TGCGCCAGCAGCCCCGGACCTGGGAAGGAAAAACTGTTTTTT. Its translation is CASSPGPGKEKLFF.

There are a few counts of this clonotype. Germline and junction disagree at one end, which may indicate a read error. The genes are TRBV2 and TRBJ1-5; D is ambiguous. This CDR3 has 12 amino acids. Germline V lookup: CDR1 SNHLY, CDR2 FYNNEI. The CDR3 nucleotides read TGTGCCACCACGTCAGGCAAACAGCCCCAGCATTTT. This gives the protein CATTSGKQPQHF.